These 27 T cell receptor beta chains originate from one sample sequenced in a study of vaccination effects on CD4 cells after COVID-19. Isolation of CD4+ T cells took place after ten to eleven days of culture. What these receptors recognize is not known. Only in-frame clones appear in the TCRdb table, and some are missing; sequencing was by immunoSEQ multiplex PCR. The table records about 76,000 clones, roughly four fifths of them present only once. The sample consisted of CD4+ T cells from PBMCs cultured without peptide, taken before COVID-19 vaccination. These receptors were obtained from a human donor who received a COVID-19 vaccine.

V gene TRBV14 combines with J gene TRBJ2-5; 7 positions match TRBD2. The junction had 2 bases not matched to a gene; V was cut back by 3 bases and J by 7 bases. Germline V CDR1 and CDR2: SGHDN, FVKESK. The CDR3 spans 12 residues. The CDR3 here is CASSQIAGTQYF. The CDR3 DNA reads as TGTGCCAGCAGCCAGATAGCGGGGACCCAGTACTTC.

V is TRBV7-9 and J is TRBJ2-3, with D unresolved. The ends were cut back, 8 bases at V and 6 bases at J, with 15 bases in the middle. CDR1 and CDR2 from the germline V gene are SEHNR and FQNEAQ (reference sequence). This CDR3 comprises 13 residues. The CDR3 DNA reads as TGTGCCAGCGGCGGATTTAACCCGGATACGCAGTATTTT. This codes for CASGGFNPDTQYF. Full variable domain (outside the CDR3, taken from reference TRBV7-9 and TRBJ2-3): DTGVSQNPRHKITKRGQNVTFRCDPISEHNRLYWYRQTLGQGPEFLTYFQNEAQLEKSRLLSDRFSAERPKGSFSTLEIQRTEQGDSAMYLCASGGFNPDTQYFGPGTRLTVL.

The V call is TRBV5-4, the J call TRBJ2-4; possibly TRBD1 for D (7 bases). The CDR3 loop spans 17 amino acids. Trimming shortened V by 3 bases and J by 4 bases, and 20 bases separated the two germline ends. Germline V gives CDR1 SGHNT, CDR2 YYREEE (reference sequence). The CDR3 protein is CASSSRGAPVTKNIQYF. In nucleotides, the CDR3 is TGTGCCAGCAGCTCCAGGGGGGCCCCCGTTACTAAAAACATTCAGTACTTC.

This clone has a handful of counts. The genes are TRBV3-1 (or the pseudogene TRBV3-2) and TRBJ1-3, with no clear D. This CDR3 spans 15 amino acids. Deletions cut 0 bases from V and 0 bases from J, with 6 bases between. CDR1 and CDR2 from the germline V gene are LGHDT and YNNKEL (reference sequence). In DNA form, the CDR3 reads TGTGCCAGCAGCCAAGATCCCAACTCTGGAAACACCATATATTTT. It encodes CASSQDPNSGNTIYF.

This clone was seen more than once but under ten times. This rearrangement joins TRBV12-5 to TRBJ2-2; unclear D gene. The V end was cut by 7 bases, the J end by 3 bases, with 9 bases between. There are 13 residues in the CDR3. The germline V gene encodes CDR1 LGHNT and CDR2 FRNRAP. The CDR3 is CASALGHTGELFF. CDR3 bases: TGTGCTAGTGCCCTCGGTCACACCGGGGAGCTGTTTTTT.

J is TRBJ1-6 and V is TRBV2; TRBD1 matches 7 bases. Germline V lookup: CDR1 SNHLY, CDR2 FYNNEI. The trim removed 6 bases at V and 7 bases at J, leaving 9 bases unmatched. This CDR3 has 15 residues. This chain's CDR3 is CASRSRQGSNSPLHF. DNA for the CDR3: TGTGCCAGCAGAAGCCGACAGGGCTCGAATTCACCCCTCCACTTT.

This chain uses TRBV27 with TRBJ2-7; D is tentatively TRBD1 or TRBD2 (5 bases each). Germline values: CDR1 MNHEY, CDR2 SMNVEV (reference sequence). The germline V and J ends were trimmed by 6 bases and 2 bases, with 11 bases remaining between them. The length of the CDR3 is 13 residues. The CDR3 nucleotides read TGTGCCAGCAGCGCCGGGGCCCCCTACGAGCAGTACGTC. Its protein is CASSAGAPYEQYV.

The rearrangement joins TRBV2 to TRBJ1-2; D gene unclear. The CDR3 extends over 13 amino acids. V was cut by 3 bases and J by 8 bases, with 13 bases left in between. CDR1 is SNHLY and CDR2 is FYNNEI in the germline V gene. The CDR3 DNA reads TGTGCCAGCAGTGACGGCGCAGTGCGAGGCTACACCTTC. As protein: CASSDGAVRGYTF.

This clone was recorded a few times. The chain uses TRBV6-5 and TRBJ1-5; TRBD1 aligns across 12 bases. CDR1 is MNHEY, CDR2 SVGAGI, per germline. J gave up 7 bases and V 7 bases, and 8 bases lay outside the gene matches. The CDR3 totals 15 residues. The CDR3 nucleotides are TGTGCCAGCAATTTCCGGGACAGGGGGCAACAGCCCCAGCATTTT. Protein: CASNFRDRGQQPQHF.

The chain links TRBV6-5 to TRBJ2-2; D ambiguous. Germline V CDR1 and CDR2: MNHEY, SVGAGI. Trimming removed 6 bases at V and 5 bases at J, with 10 bases between. This CDR3 is 13 amino acids long. This chain's CDR3 is CASRPGPTGELFF. In DNA, the CDR3 is TGTGCCAGCAGACCGGGCCCTACCGGGGAGCTGTTTTTT.

This clone occurred a few times. Here the CDR3 reads CARAGKGRSSYEQYV. CDR3 nucleotides: TGTGCCAGAGCTGGCAAAGGCAGGAGCTCCTACGAGCAGTACGTC. The chain joins TRBV2 to TRBJ2-7; D unresolved. The CDR3 has 15 residues. From germline, CDR1 is SNHLY and CDR2 FYNNEI. V was clipped by 9 bases and J by 0 bases, with 18 bases between them.

This clone has only a few counts. V usage is TRBV4-1 and J usage is TRBJ1-5, with TRBD1 matching 9 bases. After removal of 4 bases from V and 4 bases from J, the junction contained 8 bases not matched to a gene. Germline lookup yields CDR1 MGHRA and CDR2 YSYEKL. CDR3 length equals 16 residues. DNA for the CDR3: TGCGCCAGCAGCCCTGGCCCCGGGACAGGGAATCAGCCCCAGCATTTT. It yields the protein CASSPGPGTGNQPQHF.

This clone was observed a handful of times. The V call is TRBV5-1, the J call TRBJ1-5; D remains unclear. This CDR3 region has 15 residues. V was pared by 6 bases and J by 0 bases, with 13 bases between. From germline, CDR1 is SGHRS and CDR2 YFSETQ. The CDR3 reads CASKTEPISNQPQHF. Written as DNA, the CDR3 is TGCGCCAGCAAAACGGAACCAATTAGCAATCAGCCCCAGCATTTT.

This chain connects TRBV5-4 to TRBJ1-2; TRBD1 might be the D (5 bases). CDR1 is SGHNT, CDR2 YYREEE, per germline (reference sequence). V was clipped by 5 bases and J by 6 bases, with 17 bases between them. The CDR3 sequence is 14 residues long. The chain's CDR3 is CASSGSGKVDGYTF. In DNA form, the CDR3 reads TGTGCCAGCAGTGGTTCAGGGAAGGTGGATGGCTACACCTTC.

DNA for the CDR3: TGCGCCAGCAGCTGGGACGGACGGAACACTGAAGCTTTCTTT. It encodes CASSWDGRNTEAFF. The chain has TRBV5-1 and TRBJ1-1, with a tentative D call TRBD1 (5 bases). CDR1 and CDR2 (germline): SGHRS, YFSETQ. The V gene lost 3 bases and the J gene lost 1 base, with 10 bases spanning the gap. CDR3 size: 14 residues.

The rearrangement uses TRBV28 and TRBJ2-1; D uncertain. The V and J ends lost 11 bases and 5 bases respectively, with 10 bases between them. The CDR3 length is 11 residues. Germline CDR1 and CDR2: MDHEN and SYDVKM. The CDR3 coding sequence is TGTGCCTCCGAGGAGAACAATGAGCAGTTCTTC. Residues: CASEENNEQFF.

This chain joins TRBV5-6 and TRBJ2-5; 8 positions agree with TRBD1. The CDR3 runs 14 residues. The V gene end was trimmed by 1 base and the J gene end by 4 bases; junction bases not matched to a gene: 3. Per the germline V gene, CDR1 is SGHDT and CDR2 is YYEEEE. CDR3 bases: TGTGCCAGCAGCTTGACAGGGGGACGAGAGACCCAGTACTTC. This gives the protein CASSLTGGRETQYF.

The chain employs TRBV6-5 and TRBJ2-5, with TRBD1 as a possible D gene (6 bases). Germline CDR1 MNHEY, CDR2 SVGAGI. Deletions cut 4 bases from V and 2 bases from J, with 11 bases between. The CDR3 contains 14 residues. The CDR3: CASSLGQLQETQYF. For the CDR3, the DNA is TGTGCCAGCAGTTTAGGACAGCTTCAAGAGACCCAGTACTTC.

The chain couples TRBV3-1 (or the pseudogene TRBV3-2) to TRBJ1-2; the match to TRBD1 covers 7 bases. V lost 6 bases, J lost 2 bases, and 3 bases stayed unmatched. CDR1 and CDR2 from the germline V gene are LGHDT and YNNKEL (reference sequence). This CDR3 spans 13 amino acids. The CDR3 reads CASRRRGNYGYTF. The CDR3 region has the DNA TGTGCCAGCAGGCGCAGGGGGAACTATGGCTACACCTTC.

The chain combines TRBV20-1 with TRBJ1-1; D gene unclear. The CDR3 runs 10 residues. Germline V gives CDR1 DFQATT, CDR2 SNEGSKA (reference sequence). Trimming stripped 8 bases from V and 7 bases from J, with 11 bases between. CDR3: CSWRLGEAFF. In DNA, the CDR3 is TGCAGTTGGAGGTTGGGTGAAGCTTTCTTT.

This clone was counted once. V is TRBV5-6 and J is TRBJ2-4; a weak D match, TRBD2 (7 bases). Trimming left V 2 bases short and J 7 bases short, with 13 bases between. The CDR3 length is 14 residues. Germline-derived CDR1 and CDR2 are SGHDT and YYEEEE. CDR3 in amino acids: CASSFGGGYNIQYF. CDR3 nucleotide sequence: TGTGCCAGCAGCTTTGGGGGGGGCTATAACATTCAGTACTTC.

This clone was counted once. The chain employs TRBV4-2 and TRBJ2-5, with 9 bases matching TRBD2. The V and J ends lost 4 bases and 4 bases, in that order; junction bases with no gene match: 10. Germline V gives CDR1 LGHNA, CDR2 YNFKEQ. The CDR3 length is 16 residues. In DNA form, the CDR3 reads TGTGCCAGCAGCCCTCAAGGGCGGGGGGGCTCAGAGACCCAGTACTTC. Its protein product is CASSPQGRGGSETQYF.

This clone has more than one count but fewer than ten. The V and J genes are TRBV12-3 or TRBV12-4 and TRBJ1-1; D is undetermined. The germline V and J ends were trimmed by 1 base and 4 bases, with 7 bases remaining between them. The CDR3 has 13 amino acids. The CDR3 bases are TGTGCCAGCAGTTTAGGTCCAGGCACTGAAGCTTTCTTT. Amino acid sequence: CASSLGPGTEAFF.

The J gene is TRBJ1-1, the V gene TRBV19; the D gene is possibly TRBD1 (5 bases). CDR1 is LNHDA, CDR2 SQIVND, per germline (reference sequence). The CDR3 runs to 16 residues. V gave up 5 bases and J gave up 5 bases, with 21 bases separating them. CDR3 sequence: CASSPGAGRETTEAFF. The CDR3 DNA reads TGTGCCAGTAGTCCCGGGGCCGGGAGGGAGACTACTGAAGCTTTCTTT.

The V and J genes are TRBV30 and TRBJ1-5; D gene ambiguous. The germline V gene has CDR1 GTSNPN and CDR2 SVGIG (reference sequence). Trimming pared 1 base from V and 0 bases from J, leaving 10 bases between. CDR3 length: 15 residues. The CDR3 loop reads CAWSAGSLSNQPQHF. The CDR3 nucleotides read TGTGCCTGGAGTGCGGGGTCCCTTAGCAATCAGCCCCAGCATTTT. Supplemented by reference TRBV30 and TRBJ1-5, the full variable domain reads SQTIHQWPATLVQPVGSPLSLECTVEGTSNPNLYWYRQAAGRGLQLLFYSVGIGQISSEVPQNLSASRPQDRQFILSSKKLLLSDSGFYLCAWSAGSLSNQPQHFGDGTRLSIL.

A few counts support this clone. The chain carries TRBV2 and TRBJ2-5; D not certain. The V gene's germline CDR1 is SNHLY and CDR2 FYNNEI. This CDR3 has 13 residues. Trimming pared 8 bases from V and 2 bases from J, leaving 12 bases between. Here the CDR3 reads CASGVTDQETQYF. Written as DNA, the CDR3 is TGTGCCAGCGGGGTAACAGATCAAGAGACCCAGTACTTC.

The chain recombines TRBV18 with TRBJ1-2; no reliable D call. This CDR3 is 14 amino acids long. Per the germline V gene, CDR1 is KGHSH and CDR2 is LQKENI. Deletions cut 3 bases from V and 2 bases from J, with 10 bases between. CDR3 residues: CASSPANVNYGYTF. For the CDR3, the DNA is TGTGCCAGCTCACCCGCTAACGTCAACTATGGCTACACCTTC.